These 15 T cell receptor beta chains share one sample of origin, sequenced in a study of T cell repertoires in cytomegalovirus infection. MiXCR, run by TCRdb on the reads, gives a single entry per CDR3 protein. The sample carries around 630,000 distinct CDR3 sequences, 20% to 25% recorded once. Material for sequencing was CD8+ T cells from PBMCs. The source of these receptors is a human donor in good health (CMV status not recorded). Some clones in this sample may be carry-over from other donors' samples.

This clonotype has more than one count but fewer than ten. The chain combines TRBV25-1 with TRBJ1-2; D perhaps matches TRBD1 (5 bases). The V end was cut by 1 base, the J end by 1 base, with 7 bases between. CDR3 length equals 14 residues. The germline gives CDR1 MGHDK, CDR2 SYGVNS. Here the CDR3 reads CASSELGDNYGYTF. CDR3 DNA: TGTGCCAGCAGTGAATTGGGGGATAACTATGGCTACACCTTC.

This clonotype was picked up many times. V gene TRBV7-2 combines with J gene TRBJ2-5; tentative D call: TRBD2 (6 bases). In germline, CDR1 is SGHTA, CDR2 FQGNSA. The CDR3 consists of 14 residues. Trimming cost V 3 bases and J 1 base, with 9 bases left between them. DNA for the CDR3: TGTGCCAGCAGCTTCCTAGCGAGCCAAGAGACCCAGTACTTC. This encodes CASSFLASQETQYF.

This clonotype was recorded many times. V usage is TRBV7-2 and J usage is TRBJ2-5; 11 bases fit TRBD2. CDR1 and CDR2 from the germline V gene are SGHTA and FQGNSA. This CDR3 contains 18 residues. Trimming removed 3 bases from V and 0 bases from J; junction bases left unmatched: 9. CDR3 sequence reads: CASSLRTSGLYNQETQYF. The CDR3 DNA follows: TGTGCCAGCAGCTTGCGGACTAGCGGGCTTTATAACCAAGAGACCCAGTACTTC. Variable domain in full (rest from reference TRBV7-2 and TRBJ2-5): GAGVSQSPSNKVTEKGKDVELRCDPISGHTALYWYRQSLGQGLEFLIYFQGNSAPDKSGLPSDRFSAERTGGSVSTLTIQRTQQEDSAVYLCASSLRTSGLYNQETQYFGPGTRLLVL.

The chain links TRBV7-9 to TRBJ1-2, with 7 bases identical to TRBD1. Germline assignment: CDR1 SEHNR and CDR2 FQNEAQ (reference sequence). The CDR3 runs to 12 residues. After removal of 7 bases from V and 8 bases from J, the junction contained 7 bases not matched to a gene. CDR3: CASTTGEDGYTF. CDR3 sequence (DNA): TGTGCCAGCACCACAGGGGAGGACGGCTACACCTTC. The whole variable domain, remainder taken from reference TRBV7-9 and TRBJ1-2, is DTGVSQNPRHKITKRGQNVTFRCDPISEHNRLYWYRQTLGQGPEFLTYFQNEAQLEKSRLLSDRFSAERPKGSFSTLEIQRTEQGDSAMYLCASTTGEDGYTFGSGTRLTVV.

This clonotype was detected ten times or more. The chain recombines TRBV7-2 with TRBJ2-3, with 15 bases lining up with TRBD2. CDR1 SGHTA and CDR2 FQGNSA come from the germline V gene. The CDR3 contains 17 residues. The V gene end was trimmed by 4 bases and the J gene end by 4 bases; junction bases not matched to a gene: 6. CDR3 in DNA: TGTGCCAGCAGCTCAAGGACTAGCGGGGGGGCGGCAGATACGCAGTATTTT. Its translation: CASSSRTSGGAADTQYF. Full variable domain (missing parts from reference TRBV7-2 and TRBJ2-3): GAGVSQSPSNKVTEKGKDVELRCDPISGHTALYWYRQSLGQGLEFLIYFQGNSAPDKSGLPSDRFSAERTGGSVSTLTIQRTQQEDSAVYLCASSSRTSGGAADTQYFGPGTRLTVL.

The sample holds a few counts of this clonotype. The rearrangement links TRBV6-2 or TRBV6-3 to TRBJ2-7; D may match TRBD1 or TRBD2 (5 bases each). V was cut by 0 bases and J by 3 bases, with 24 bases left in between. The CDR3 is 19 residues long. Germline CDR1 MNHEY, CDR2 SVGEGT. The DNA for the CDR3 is TGTGCCAGCAGTTACTCGAGAACTTCCCCCGGGACCTCGAACTACGAGCAGTACGTC. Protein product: CASSYSRTSPGTSNYEQYV.

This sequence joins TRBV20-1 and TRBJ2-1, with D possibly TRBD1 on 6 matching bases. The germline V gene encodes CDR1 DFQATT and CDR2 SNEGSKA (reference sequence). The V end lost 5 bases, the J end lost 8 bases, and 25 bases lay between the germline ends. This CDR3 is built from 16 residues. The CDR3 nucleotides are TGCAGTGCTGCCCGGGACAAACTAAAATTGACCGATGAGCAGTTCTTC. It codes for CSAARDKLKLTDEQFF.

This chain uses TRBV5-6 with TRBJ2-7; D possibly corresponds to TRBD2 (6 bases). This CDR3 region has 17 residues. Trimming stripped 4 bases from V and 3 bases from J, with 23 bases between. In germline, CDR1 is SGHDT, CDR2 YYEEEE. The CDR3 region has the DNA TGTGCCAGCAGCCCTCCTCGAGCCCTGGGGGACTTCTACGAGCAGTACTTC. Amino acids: CASSPPRALGDFYEQYF.

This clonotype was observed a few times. The CDR3 sequence is CASSKSTGLNTEAFF. The CDR3 DNA follows: TGTGCCAGCAGCAAGTCGACAGGGCTGAACACTGAAGCTTTCTTT. The rearrangement joins TRBV5-6 to TRBJ1-1, with TRBD1 matching over 7 bases. J was trimmed by 0 bases and V by 4 bases; bases with no gene match: 6. The CDR3 spans 15 residues. Germline V lookup: CDR1 SGHDT, CDR2 YYEEEE.

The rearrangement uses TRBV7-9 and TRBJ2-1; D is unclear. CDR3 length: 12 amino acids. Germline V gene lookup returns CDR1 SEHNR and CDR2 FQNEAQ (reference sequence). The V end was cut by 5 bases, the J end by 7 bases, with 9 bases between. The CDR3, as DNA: TGTGCCAGCAGCATAGGGCCTAATGAGCAGTTCTTC. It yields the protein CASSIGPNEQFF.

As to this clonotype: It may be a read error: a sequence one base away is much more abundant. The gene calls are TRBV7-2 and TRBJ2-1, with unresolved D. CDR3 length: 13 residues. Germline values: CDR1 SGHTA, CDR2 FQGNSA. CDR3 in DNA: TGTGCCCGCAGCTTCACAGCCTACAATGAGCAGTTCTTC. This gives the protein CARSFTAYNEQFF.

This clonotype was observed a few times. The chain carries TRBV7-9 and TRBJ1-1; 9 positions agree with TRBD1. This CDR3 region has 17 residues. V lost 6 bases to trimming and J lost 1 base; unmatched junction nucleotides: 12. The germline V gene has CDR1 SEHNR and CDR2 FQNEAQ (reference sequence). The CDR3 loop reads CASSSNRDRVGNTEAFF. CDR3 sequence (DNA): TGTGCCAGCAGTTCGAACCGGGACAGGGTAGGGAACACTGAAGCTTTCTTT.

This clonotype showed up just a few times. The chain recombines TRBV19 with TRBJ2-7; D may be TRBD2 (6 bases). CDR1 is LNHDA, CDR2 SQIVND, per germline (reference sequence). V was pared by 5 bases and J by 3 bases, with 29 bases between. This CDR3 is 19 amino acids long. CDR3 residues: CASSDPTPGTSKGDYEQYF. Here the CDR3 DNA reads TGTGCCAGTAGTGACCCTACTCCCGGGACTTCTAAAGGGGACTACGAGCAGTACTTC.

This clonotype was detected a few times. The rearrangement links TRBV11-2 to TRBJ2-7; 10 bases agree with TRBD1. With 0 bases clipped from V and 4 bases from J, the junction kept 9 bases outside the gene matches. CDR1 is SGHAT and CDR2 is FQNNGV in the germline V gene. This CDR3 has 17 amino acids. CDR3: CASSLEGMTGGTYEQYF. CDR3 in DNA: TGTGCCAGCAGCTTAGAAGGAATGACAGGGGGCACGTACGAGCAGTACTTC. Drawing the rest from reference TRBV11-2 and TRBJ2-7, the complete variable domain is EAGVAQSPRYKIIEKRQSVAFWCNPISGHATLYWYQQILGQGPKLLIQFQNNGVVDDSQLPKDRFSAERLKGVDSTLKIQPAKLEDSAVYLCASSLEGMTGGTYEQYFGPGTRLTVT.

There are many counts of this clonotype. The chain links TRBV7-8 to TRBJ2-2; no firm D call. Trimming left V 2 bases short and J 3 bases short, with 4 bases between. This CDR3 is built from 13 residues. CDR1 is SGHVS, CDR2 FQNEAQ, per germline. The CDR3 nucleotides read TGTGCCAGCAGCTTATGGGACACCGGGGAGCTGTTTTTT. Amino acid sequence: CASSLWDTGELFF.